These T cell receptor beta chains were read from a single sample in a study of PD-1 blockade in mismatch repair-deficient tumors. Assay used: immunoSEQ multiplex PCR; TCRdb lists only in-frame clones, some missing. The sample contains approximately 110,000 clones, roughly 80% of which appear only once. Sequenced here: peripheral blood, sampled just over 59 weeks after starting pembrolizumab. All receptors derive from an adult with mismatch repair-deficient cancer. CDR3s include the opening cysteine and the closing phenylalanine or tryptophan. The D gene is left open where the match is weak. Clone size is not always given. Where it is, it says once, few, many or a class for expanded clones.

>NA|TRBD2|TRBJ2-7|TRBV7-2
TGTGCCAGCAGCGAGATACTAGCGGGAGCGGGGGAGCAGTACTTC
CASSEILAGAGEQYF
>NA|TRBD2|TRBJ2-1|TRBV7-9
TGTGCCACCGCTAGCGGCGCCTACAATGAGCAGTTCTTC
CATASGAYNEQFF
>NA|TRBD2|TRBJ2-1|TRBV4-3
TGCGCCAGCAGCCAAAGGGGTCTGAGCGGGAGGTTCGATGAGCAGTTCTTC
CASSQRGLSGRFDEQFF
>NA|TRBD1|TRBJ1-2|TRBV19
TGTGCCAGTAGTCCGGACAGGGGGTTCGGCGGCTACACCTTC
CASSPDRGFGGYTF
>NA|NA|TRBJ2-2|TRBV19
TGTGCCAGTAGTAACCCGGGGGAGAGTGCCGGGGAGCTGTTTTTT
CASSNPGESAGELFF
>NA|TRBD2|TRBJ2-4|TRBV7-9
TGTGCCAGCAGCTTGACTAGCGGTCTAAACATTCAGTACTTC
CASSLTSGLNIQYF
>NA|NA|TRBJ1-5|TRBV7-2
TGTGCCAGCAGCTTAGGACGGGTGGATCAGCCCCAGCATTTT
CASSLGRVDQPQHF
>NA|NA|TRBJ1-2|TRBV7-8
TGTGCCAGCAGCTTATTCTCCGGGTCGGGGAACTATGGCTACACCTTC
CASSLFSGSGNYGYTF
>NA|NA|TRBJ1-1|TRBV9
TGTGCCAGCAGCGAACAGGTGGGGGACACTGAAGCTTTCTTT
CASSEQVGDTEAFF
>NA|NA|TRBJ2-7|TRBV6-5
TGTGCCAGCAGAGGGTCCCGGGACCAAGCCTACGAGCAGTACTTC
CASRGSRDQAYEQYF
>NA|NA|TRBJ2-3|TRBV5-1
TGCGCCAGCAGCTCCCCTCTCTCAGATACGCAGTATTTT
CASSSPLSDTQYF
>few|NA|TRBJ1-1|TRBV7-3
TGTGCCAGCAGCTCCAAACCCAACACTGAAGCTTTCTTT
CASSSKPNTEAFF
>NA|NA|TRBJ1-1|TRBV7-9
TGTGCCAGCAGCTTAGGTGGCGGGGGCACTGAAGCTTTCTTT
CASSLGGGGTEAFF
>NA|TRBD2|TRBJ2-3|TRBV10-3
TGTGCCATCAGGGCGACTAGCGGGGGCACAGATACGCAGTATTTT
CAIRATSGGTDTQYF
>NA|NA|TRBJ1-5|TRBV4-1
TGCGCCAGCAGCCAAGTGGCAGCTTCACATAATCAGCCCCAGCATTTT
CASSQVAASHNQPQHF
>NA|NA|TRBJ2-1|TRBV5-1
TGCGCCAGCAGGCCTGACAGTCTCTTCTACAATGAGCAGTTCTTC
CASRPDSLFYNEQFF
>once|TRBD1|TRBJ1-2|TRBV2
TGTGCCGGGCACAGGGGAGGTGACTATGGCTACACCTTC
CAGHRGGDYGYTF
>NA|NA|TRBJ2-5|TRBV7-2
TGTGCCAGCAGCTTAGCCAGAGAGACCCAGTACTTC
CASSLARETQYF